Here is one T cell receptor (beta chain) with its context. Its antigen is unidentified. Sequencing was performed with immunoSEQ multiplex PCR; in TCRdb, only in-frame clones are kept and a portion is missing. The sample contains 60,000 to 70,000 clones, approximately 79% of which appear only once. The sample comes from a study of radiotherapy plus CTLA-4 blockade in lung cancer. Study-level background: Disease control was seen in over 25% of patients, objective responses in around 20%.

The study treated chemo-refractory metastatic non-small-cell lung cancer patients with focal radiation plus ipilimumab CTLA-4 blockade. Study-level findings and limits: With interferon-beta, early dynamics of blood T cell clones were reported to best predict response. In blood, tumor-derived TCR clones expanded after radiotherapy plus ipilimumab.

V trimming: 4 bases; J trimming: 1 base; junction bases outside the gene matches: 6. Germline values: CDR1 SGHNT, CDR2 YYREEE (reference sequence). The CDR3 is made up of 16 amino acids. The sample was peripheral blood, taken from a patient treated with radiotherapy plus ipilimumab. The sequence came from a human donor with non-small cell lung cancer who had a complete response to radiotherapy plus ipilimumab. The chain recombines TRBV5-4 with TRBJ2-3; 10 bases are shared with TRBD1. The CDR3 bases are TGTGCCAGCAGCGCTCGGGACAGGGGTGGCACAGATACGCAGTATTTT. This codes for CASSARDRGGTDTQYF.